Listed below are T cell receptor beta chains from one sample, sequenced in a study of regulatory T cells in long-lasting Graves disease. TCRdb analysed the multiplex PCR reads with MiXCR anew, one entry per CDR3 protein. The data hold 350,000 to 550,000 distinct CDR3 sequences, with 15% observed a single time. These data were also reused for a study on T cells in Graves' hyperthyroidism and ophthalmopathy.

The sample here was peripheral blood mononuclear cells (PBMCs), taken at new diagnosis, from a patient treated with antithyroid drugs. The receptors were gathered from a woman in her twenties or thirties with Graves disease. Each CDR3 is given with its conserved first and last residue. The D gene is left open where the match is weak. For some rows the clone size is stated as once, few or many, or as a class when expanded; others skip it.

size,V,J,D,DNA,CDR3
NA,TRBV7-2,TRBJ2-7,NA,TGTGCCAGCAGCTTATGGGATAGCGGTTCCTACGAGCAGTACTTC,CASSLWDSGSYEQYF
NA,TRBV5-1,TRBJ2-2,TRBD2,TGCGCCAGCAGCTCAATAGCGGGAGCCGGGGAGCTGTTTTTT,CASSSIAGAGELFF
NA,TRBV7-3,TRBJ2-5,NA,TGTGCCAGCAGCCGAGGGGGGGCGGGAACATACAATGAGCAGTACTTC,CASSRGGAGTYNEQYF
NA,TRBV10-1,TRBJ2-7,TRBD2,TGCGCCAGCAGGCGGGGAGCTAGCGGGAGTCGATACGAGCAGTACTTC,CASRRGASGSRYEQYF
many,TRBV20-1,TRBJ1-1,NA,TGCAGTGCTCCGGGGGCGGTAGGCACTGAAGCTTTCTTT,CSAPGAVGTEAFF
few,TRBV9,TRBJ2-3,TRBD1,TGTGCCAGCAGCGTAGCTTCAGGGGGAGCCGATACGCAGTATTTT,CASSVASGGADTQYF
many,TRBV27,TRBJ2-5,NA,TGTGCCAGCAGTTTAAATTGGGACGGCGGGAAGACCCAGTACTTC,CASSLNWDGGKTQYF
few,TRBV7-9,TRBJ1-1,NA,TGTGCCAGCAGGCACCTACCGTCAAGGGGGAGTAACACTGAAGCTTTCTTT,CASRHLPSRGSNTEAFF
many,TRBV12-3/TRBV12-4,TRBJ1-2,NA,TGTGCCAGCGCTCTTGGGGGGGGAATCCCCAATGGCTACACCTTC,CASALGGGIPNGYTF
NA,TRBV9,TRBJ2-3,NA,TGTGCCAGCAGCGTAGGGGCTAGCGCGCGCACAGATACGCAGTATTTT,CASSVGASARTDTQYF
many,TRBV25-1,TRBJ2-1,TRBD2,TGTGCCAGCAGTGAATACCCGGGAGGAAGATACAATGAGCAGTTCTTC,CASSEYPGGRYNEQFF
many,TRBV3-1,TRBJ1-2,TRBD1,TGTGCCAGCAGCCCTCGGGGACAGGGTCAGTATGGCTACACCTTC,CASSPRGQGQYGYTF
many,TRBV20-1,TRBJ2-7,NA,TGCAGTGCTAGAGGGGACCACTACGAGCAGTACTTC,CSARGDHYEQYF
NA,TRBV6-2/TRBV6-3,TRBJ1-3,NA,TGTGCCAGCAGTTTTCAACTCGGAGGGACTGGAAACACCATATATTTT,CASSFQLGGTGNTIYF
many,TRBV10-3,TRBJ1-1,TRBD1,TGTGCCATCAGGGGACAGTTGAACACTGAAGCTTTCTTT,CAIRGQLNTEAFF
many,TRBV4-2,TRBJ2-1,TRBD2,TGTGCCAGCAGCCAAGACCCCCTTGGGACTAGCGGGAGGTACAATGAGCAGTTCTTC,CASSQDPLGTSGRYNEQFF
many,TRBV3-1,TRBJ2-7,TRBD1,TGTGCCAGCAGCCAAGGAGGACAGGGGAACGAGCAGTACTTC,CASSQGGQGNEQYF